Described below is a single T cell receptor (beta chain) sequence and its context. Its antigen remains unidentified. 5' RACE with UMI labels generated the TRB cDNA libraries. TCRdb derives one entry per CDR3 protein from the 5' RACE reads, leaving out DNA. The sample includes over 20,000 distinct CDR3 sequences. The data are from a study of CXCR3-negative and CXCR3-positive naive CD8 T cells. Study in general: Per library, roughly 1.4 +/- 0.3 million reads; 130 million to 150 million TRB reads overall. Study-wide results and limits: Memory CD8+ cells had much lower diversity, and both naive subsets had comparably high diversity. Comparison of naive CXCR3-negative and CXCR3-positive cells revealed similar TRBV-TRBJ usage, while memory cells differed.

The CDR3 consists of 18 residues. CDR1 and CDR2 from the germline V gene are SGHVS and FQNEAQ. The chain joins TRBV7-8 to TRBJ2-1; TCRdb picks TRBD2, but there is no DNA to check that call. This clonotype was obtained from a human donor in good health. Some clones in this sample may be carry-over from other donors' samples. The sequenced sample was naive CXCR3- CD8+ T cells from blood. Subset meaning: CD45RO-CCR7+CD27+CD95- naive CD8+ T cells lacking CXCR3 (TNR3-). The CDR3: CASSAGTSGGTVYNEQFF.